This entry lists 30 T cell receptor beta chains sequenced from one sample in a study of PD-L1 blockade in urothelial cancer. Time point indicated: peripheral blood 6 weeks after treatment start. The assay was immunoSEQ multiplex PCR, and TCRdb's table has in-frame clones only and misses some. Of under 150,000 clones listed, roughly 91% are singletons. Here the sequenced sample was PBMCs, taken around atezolizumab (anti-PD-L1) treatment. The source of these receptors is a man in his fifties or sixties with urothelial cancer.

The DNA for the CDR3 is TGTGCCAGCAGTTACTCGACACGCCATGAGCAGTTCTTC. This codes for CASSYSTRHEQFF. The rearrangement uses TRBV6-5 and TRBJ2-1; D unresolved. The ends were cut back, 0 bases at V and 8 bases at J, with 8 bases in the middle. The CDR3 spans 13 residues. Looked up from germline, CDR1 is MNHEY and CDR2 is SVGAGI.

The genes are TRBV28 and TRBJ1-3, with a weak D call TRBD1 (5 bases). Germline V gives CDR1 MDHEN, CDR2 SYDVKM. Between the trimmed V and J ends, which lost 5 bases and 1 base, there was a span of 15 bases. This CDR3 contains 16 residues. The CDR3 sequence: CASSPGGTESGNTIYF. The CDR3 region has the DNA TGTGCCAGCAGTCCCGGGGGGACGGAGTCTGGAAACACCATATATTTT. Drawing the rest from reference TRBV28 and TRBJ1-3, the complete variable domain is DVKVTQSSRYLVKRTGEKVFLECVQDMDHENMFWYRQDPGLGLRLIYFSYDVKMKEKGDIPEGYSVSREKKERFSLILESASTNQTSMYLCASSPGGTESGNTIYFGEGSWLTVV.

The gene calls are TRBV18 and TRBJ2-3, with 7 positions matching TRBD2. The CDR3 loop spans 15 amino acids. V was pared by 6 bases and J by 6 bases, with 12 bases of the junction left unmatched. The germline V gene encodes CDR1 KGHSH and CDR2 LQKENI. The CDR3 DNA reads as TGTGCCAGCTCTTCGACAGCCGGGGGGACCGATACGCAGTATTTT. It codes for CASSSTAGGTDTQYF.

The sample holds a few counts of this clone. CDR3 DNA: TGTGCCACCAAGCGGGAGGCCTACGAGCAGTACTTC. Encoded protein: CATKREAYEQYF. The genes are TRBV28 and TRBJ2-7; 9 bases line up with TRBD2. V shed 10 bases, J shed 2 bases, and the junction held 3 bases outside the gene matches. The CDR3 spans 12 residues. The V gene's germline CDR1 is MDHEN and CDR2 SYDVKM.

The genes are TRBV2 and TRBJ1-5; no clear D. CDR3 length: 12 amino acids. Trimming removed 7 bases at V and 9 bases at J, with 13 bases between. Germline V gene sequence: CDR1 SNHLY, CDR2 FYNNEI. CDR3 coding DNA: TGTGCCAGCACAGAAGAAGGGAGGCCCCAGCATTTT. This translates into CASTEEGRPQHF.

The genes are TRBV5-5 and TRBJ2-5; D is perhaps TRBD2 (6 bases). The germline V gene encodes CDR1 SGHKS and CDR2 YYEKEE (reference sequence). The CDR3 sequence is 14 residues long. Trimming took 0 bases from V and 5 from J, leaving 11 bases between them. This CDR3 is CASSLEASEETQYF. The CDR3 nucleotides are TGTGCCAGCAGCTTGGAGGCTAGCGAGGAGACCCAGTACTTC.

This clone was found once. The V and J genes are TRBV28 and TRBJ2-3, with 7 bases aligning to TRBD2. V dropped 7 bases and J dropped 0; count of bases not matched to a gene: 4. CDR1 is MDHEN and CDR2 is SYDVKM in the germline V gene. The CDR3 extends over 14 amino acids. The CDR3 sequence is CASTWGGSTDTQYF. CDR3 nucleotides: TGTGCCAGCACTTGGGGGGGTAGCACAGATACGCAGTATTTT.

As regards this clone: One junction end does not reproduce the germline sequence, and a read error may be involved. This CDR3 is CSVEGGGADNEQFF. The CDR3 coding sequence is TGCAGCGTCGAAGGTGGGGGGGCCGACAATGAGCAGTTCTTC. The chain joins TRBV29-1 to TRBJ2-1; a possible D gene is TRBD2 (7 bases). The CDR3 has 14 amino acids. Looked up from germline, CDR1 is SQVTM and CDR2 is ANQGSEA.

V gene TRBV10-3 combines with J gene TRBJ2-7, with 9 bases lining up with TRBD1. Germline trimming cut 7 bases from V and 5 bases from J; bases unmatched to any gene: 6. The length of the CDR3 is 13 residues. Germline loops: CDR1 ENHRY, CDR2 SYGVKD. The CDR3 DNA sequence: TGTGCCATCACGGGGACAGGGAAGCACGAGCAGTACTTC. It encodes CAITGTGKHEQYF.

The V gene is TRBV5-4, the J gene TRBJ1-4, with D hard to call. CDR1 is SGHNT, CDR2 YYREEE, per germline (reference sequence). This CDR3 contains 14 residues. V gave up 4 bases and J gave up 10 bases, with 17 bases separating them. CDR3 sequence reads: CASSLHGPEGKLFF. The CDR3, as DNA: TGTGCCAGCAGCCTTCACGGCCCCGAGGGAAAACTGTTTTTT.

The chain recombines TRBV21-1 with TRBJ1-1; the tabulated D call, TRBD1, remains unverified against the DNA. TRBV21-1 is an annotated pseudogene. This CDR3 contains 16 residues. The CDR3 spells CASSSAGRTGDPEAFF. Here the CDR3 DNA reads TGTGCCAGCAGCAGCGCGGGGAGGACAGGGGACCCTGAAGCTTTCTTT.

The gene calls are TRBV10-3 and TRBJ2-1; D is uncertain. The V and J ends lost 4 bases and 0 bases respectively, with 4 bases between them. Germline-derived CDR1 and CDR2 are ENHRY and SYGVKD. The CDR3 is 13 residues long. CDR3 sequence reads: CAISGGSYNEQFF. CDR3 nucleotides: TGTGCCATCAGTGGCGGCTCCTACAATGAGCAGTTCTTC.

Here the CDR3 reads CASSQSPGGAFF. For the CDR3, the DNA is TGCGCCAGCAGTCAATCTCCAGGGGGAGCTTTCTTT. The chain has TRBV23-1 and TRBJ1-1, with 7 bases lining up with TRBD1. TRBV23-1 is annotated as an ORF whose role is uncertain. Trimming at V came to 0 bases and at J to 10 bases, leaving 2 bases not matched to a gene. The CDR3 contains 12 residues.

The chain is built from TRBV6-5 and TRBJ1-1; a possible D gene is TRBD1 (6 bases). Trimming pared 6 bases from V and 0 bases from J, leaving 14 bases between. From germline, CDR1 is MNHEY and CDR2 SVGAGI. CDR3 length: 15 residues. CDR3 bases: TGTGCCAGCAGCCGAGGGGGGGTCATGAACACTGAAGCTTTCTTT. Protein: CASSRGGVMNTEAFF.

CDR3 DNA: TGTGCCAGCAGCCTGGGAGGAAACTATGGCTACACCTTC. Protein product: CASSLGGNYGYTF. The J gene is TRBJ1-2, the V gene TRBV7-9; D remains unclear. Trimming pared 5 bases from V and 2 bases from J, leaving 9 bases between. Germline lookup yields CDR1 SEHNR and CDR2 FQNEAQ (reference sequence). The CDR3 runs 13 residues.

V and J are TRBV23-1 and TRBJ1-5; D might be TRBD1 (6 bases). TRBV23-1 is an ORF for which the function is uncertain. Trimming stripped 8 bases from V and 9 bases from J, with 29 bases between. The CDR3 sequence is 17 residues long. The CDR3 sequence is CASVYFRDTLFSWPQHF. In nucleotides, the CDR3 is TGCGCCAGCGTCTACTTTCGGGACACCCTATTTTCTTGGCCCCAGCATTTT.

V is TRBV6-5 and J is TRBJ1-5, with D perhaps TRBD1 (6 bases). V was trimmed by 5 bases and J by 1 base, leaving 12 bases between them. The CDR3 is 15 amino acids. Per the germline V gene, CDR1 is MNHEY and CDR2 is SVGAGI. The CDR3 region is CASSPWTESNQPQHF. The CDR3 DNA follows: TGTGCCAGCAGTCCCTGGACAGAAAGCAATCAGCCCCAGCATTTT.

The CDR3 DNA reads as TGCGCCAGCAGCCAGCTTGGGACAGGGCTGAACGAGCAGTACTTC. It codes for CASSQLGTGLNEQYF. The rearrangement uses TRBV4-1 and TRBJ2-7, with 9 nucleotides matching TRBD1. The CDR3 is made up of 15 amino acids. In germline, CDR1 is MGHRA, CDR2 YSYEKL. The V and J ends lost 3 bases and 5 bases, in that order; junction bases with no gene match: 8.

This chain links TRBV5-4 with TRBJ2-5; 7 bases map to TRBD1. The junction had 4 bases not matched to a gene; V was cut back by 2 bases and J by 0 bases. The CDR3 contains 15 residues. Germline lookup yields CDR1 SGHNT and CDR2 YYREEE (reference sequence). CDR3 nucleotides: TGTGCCAGCAGCTTAACCGGGACAGACCAAGAGACCCAGTACTTC. Translating gives CASSLTGTDQETQYF.

The V gene is TRBV29-1, the J gene TRBJ2-7; D gene uncertain. The CDR3 spans 11 residues. Trimming stripped 6 bases from V and 2 bases from J, with 8 bases between. Per the germline V gene, CDR1 is SQVTM and CDR2 is ANQGSEA. CDR3 region: CSVLVTYEQYF. The CDR3 DNA sequence: TGCAGCGTCCTAGTGACCTACGAGCAGTACTTC.

The genes are TRBV6-6 and TRBJ2-5, with 7 bases identical to TRBD1. The CDR3 runs to 14 residues. The V and J ends lost 6 bases and 2 bases, in that order; junction bases with no gene match: 6. CDR1 and CDR2 from the germline V gene are MNHNY and SVGAGI (reference sequence). CDR3 in amino acids: CASRKGAGQETQYF. The CDR3 DNA is TGTGCCAGCAGAAAGGGGGCAGGGCAAGAGACCCAGTACTTC.

This clone was seen only a few times. V gene TRBV7-9 combines with J gene TRBJ2-7; D possibly corresponds to TRBD2 (6 bases). Germline values: CDR1 SEHNR, CDR2 FQNEAQ (reference sequence). V shed 10 bases and J shed 0 bases, with 10 bases lying between them. CDR3 length: 12 amino acids. CDR3 residues: CATGDGSYEQYF. CDR3 nucleotide sequence: TGTGCCACGGGGGACGGCTCCTACGAGCAGTACTTC. Filled out from reference TRBV7-9 and TRBJ2-7, the complete variable domain reads DTGVSQNPRHKITKRGQNVTFRCDPISEHNRLYWYRQTLGQGPEFLTYFQNEAQLEKSRLLSDRFSAERPKGSFSTLEIQRTEQGDSAMYLCATGDGSYEQYFGPGTRLTVT.

The genes are TRBV6-4 and TRBJ1-1; a weak D match, TRBD1 (5 bases). The V end lost 2 bases, the J end lost 10 bases, and 8 bases lay between the germline ends. Germline V gene data show CDR1 as MRHNA and CDR2 as SNTAGT. The CDR3 has 11 residues. The CDR3: CASSDAGVAFF. CDR3 coding DNA: TGTGCCAGCAGTGACGCGGGGGTAGCTTTCTTT.

The rearrangement joins TRBV28 to TRBJ2-3; the match to TRBD1 covers 7 bases. The CDR3 runs to 16 residues. Germline assignment: CDR1 MDHEN and CDR2 SYDVKM. The V segment lost 2 bases and the J segment 2 bases; nucleotides outside the gene matches: 7. The CDR3 region is CASSLDRAPPTDTQYF. DNA for the CDR3: TGTGCCAGCAGTTTAGACAGGGCCCCCCCCACAGATACGCAGTATTTT.

The chain has TRBV15 and TRBJ1-1, with D perhaps matching TRBD1 (6 bases). CDR1 is LNHNV and CDR2 is YYDKDF in the germline V gene (reference sequence). Trimming left V 5 bases short and J 4 bases short, with 14 bases between. This CDR3 has 14 residues. The CDR3 loop reads CATSAQQGSTEAFF. The CDR3 DNA reads TGTGCCACCAGCGCTCAACAGGGAAGCACTGAAGCTTTCTTT.

The J gene is TRBJ2-7, the V gene TRBV19; 10 bases agree with TRBD2. This CDR3 region has 15 residues. After removal of 3 bases from V and 0 bases from J, the junction contained 2 bases not matched to a gene. The germline CDR1 and CDR2 sequences are LNHDA and SQIVND (reference sequence). The CDR3, as DNA: TGTGCCAGTAGTATGACTAGCGGGTACTCCTACGAGCAGTACTTC. Its translation: CASSMTSGYSYEQYF. The full variable domain, with the rest looked up from reference TRBV19 and TRBJ2-7, is DGGITQSPKYLFRKEGQNVTLSCEQNLNHDAMYWYRQDPGQGLRLIYYSQIVNDFQKGDIAEGYSVSREKKESFPLTVTSAQKNPTAFYLCASSMTSGYSYEQYFGPGTRLTVT.

The chain carries TRBV10-3 and TRBJ2-7; 7 nucleotides align to TRBD1. V lost 6 bases and J lost 1; bases outside the gene matches: 9. Looked up from germline, CDR1 is ENHRY and CDR2 is SYGVKD. The CDR3 length is 15 residues. CDR3 in amino acids: CAIRDGQAASYEQYF. The CDR3 coding sequence is TGTGCCATCAGGGATGGACAGGCCGCGTCCTACGAGCAGTACTTC.

V is TRBV11-2 and J is TRBJ2-1; possibly TRBD1 for D (6 bases). Germline CDR1 reads SGHAT; CDR2 reads FQNNGV. V lost 6 bases to trimming and J lost 1 base, with 7 bases between them. This CDR3 has 13 amino acids. In DNA form, the CDR3 reads TGTGCCAGCAGGAGGGGGTCCTACAATGAGCAGTTCTTC. Translation gives CASRRGSYNEQFF.

The chain recombines TRBV9 with TRBJ2-7; TRBD2 agrees at 10 bases. CDR3 size: 15 residues. Germline V gene sequence: CDR1 SGDLS, CDR2 YYNGEE. V dropped 3 bases and J dropped 2; count of bases not matched to a gene: 5. CDR3 coding DNA: TGTGCCAGCAGCGCAGTAGCGGGGGGCACCTACGAGCAGTACTTC. Its translation is CASSAVAGGTYEQYF.

The genes are TRBV25-1 and TRBJ1-1, with 7 bases that match TRBD1. With 2 bases clipped from V and 4 bases from J, the junction kept 7 bases outside the gene matches. Germline-derived CDR1 and CDR2 are MGHDK and SYGVNS. CDR3 length equals 15 residues. In DNA form, the CDR3 reads TGTGCCAGCAGTGAAGTAGGAGCAGGGGGCACTGAAGCTTTCTTT. Encoded protein: CASSEVGAGGTEAFF.